This is a list of T cell receptor beta chains from one sample in a study of neurological immune-mediated disorders. A single record per CDR3 protein comes from TCRdb applying MiXCR to the 5' RACE reads. The data contain roughly 100,000 distinct CDR3 sequences, 10% to 12% of them singletons. Sequenced input: PBMCs. The receptors shown here come from a female donor with HTLV-1-associated myelopathy (HAM/TSP). Each CDR3 is given with its conserved first and last residue. D genes are given only for firm matches. Rows give clone size only sometimes, using once, few, many, or a class for an expanded clone.

j_gene | abundance | d_gene | v_gene | CDR3nt | CDR3aa
TRBJ2-1 | many | TRBD2 | TRBV5-5 | TGTGCCAGCAGCGACCCCGGGACTAGCGGTCACCCTGAGCAGTTCTTC | CASSDPGTSGHPEQFF
TRBJ1-1 | NA | NA | TRBV7-2 | TGTGTCAGCAGCTTAGAGGTATCGATAATGAACACTGAAGCTTTCTTT | CVSSLEVSIMNTEAFF
TRBJ2-1 | many | TRBD2 | TRBV7-9 | TGTGCCAGCAGCTTAGGGGGACTAGGCAATGAGCAGTTCTTC | CASSLGGLGNEQFF
TRBJ1-1 | many | NA | TRBV5-6 | TGTGCCAGCAGCTCAGGCGACACGCCGAACACTGAAGCTTTCTTT | CASSSGDTPNTEAFF
TRBJ1-1 | many | TRBD1 | TRBV29-1 | TGCAGCGTTGAATCCGGGACAGTAAACACTGAAGCTTTCTTT | CSVESGTVNTEAFF
TRBJ1-2 | NA | NA | TRBV14 | TGTGCCAGCAGCCAAGCGCAGGCAGCCGGCTATGGCTACACCTTC | CASSQAQAAGYGYTF
TRBJ2-3 | many | TRBD1 | TRBV5-1 | TGCGCCAGTAAGATGGGACAGAGCACAGATACGCAGTATTTT | CASKMGQSTDTQYF
TRBJ2-5 | many | TRBD2 | TRBV5-1 | TGCGCCAGCAGCAACCGGACTAGCGGGGGTGAGACCCAGTACTTC | CASSNRTSGGETQYF
TRBJ2-7 | many | TRBD1 | TRBV5-1 | TGCGCCAGCAGCACCCAGACAGGGATCATCTACGAGCAGTACTTC | CASSTQTGIIYEQYF
TRBJ2-6 | many | TRBD1 | TRBV5-5 | TGTGCCAGCCCTGGGGGACAGGGGGCTGTTGGGGCCAACGTCCTGACTTTC | CASPGGQGAVGANVLTF
TRBJ2-3 | many | TRBD2 | TRBV12-3/TRBV12-4 | TGTGCCAGCAGTCCGACTAGCGGGGGGACTACTAGCACAGATACGCAGTATTTT | CASSPTSGGTTSTDTQYF